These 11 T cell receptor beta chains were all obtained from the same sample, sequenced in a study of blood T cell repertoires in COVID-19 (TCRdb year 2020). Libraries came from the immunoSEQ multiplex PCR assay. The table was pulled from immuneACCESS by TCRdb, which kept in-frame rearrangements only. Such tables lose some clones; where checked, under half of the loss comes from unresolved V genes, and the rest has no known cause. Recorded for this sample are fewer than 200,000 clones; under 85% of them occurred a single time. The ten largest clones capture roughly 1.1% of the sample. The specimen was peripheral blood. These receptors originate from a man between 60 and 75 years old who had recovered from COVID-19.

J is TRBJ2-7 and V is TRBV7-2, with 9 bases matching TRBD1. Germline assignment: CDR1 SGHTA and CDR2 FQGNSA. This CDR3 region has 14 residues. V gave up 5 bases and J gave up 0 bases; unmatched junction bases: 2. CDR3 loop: CASSPTGGSYEQYF. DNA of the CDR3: TGTGCCAGCAGCCCGACAGGGGGCTCCTACGAGCAGTACTTC.

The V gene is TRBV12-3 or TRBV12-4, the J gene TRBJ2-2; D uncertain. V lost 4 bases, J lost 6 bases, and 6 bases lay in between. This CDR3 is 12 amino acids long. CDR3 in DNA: TGTGCCAGCAGTTCCCCGTCCGGGGAGCTGTTTTTT. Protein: CASSSPSGELFF.

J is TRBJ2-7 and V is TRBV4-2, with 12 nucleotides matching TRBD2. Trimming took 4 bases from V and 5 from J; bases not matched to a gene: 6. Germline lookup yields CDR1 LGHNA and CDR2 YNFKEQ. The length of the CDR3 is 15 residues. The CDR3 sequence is CASSPLAGGSDEQYF. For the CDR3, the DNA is TGTGCCAGCAGCCCACTAGCGGGGGGAAGCGACGAGCAGTACTTC.

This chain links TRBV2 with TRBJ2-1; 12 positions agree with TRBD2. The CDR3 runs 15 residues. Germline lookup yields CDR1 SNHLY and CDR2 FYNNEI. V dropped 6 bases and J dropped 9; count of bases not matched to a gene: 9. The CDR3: CASSATSGGISEQFF. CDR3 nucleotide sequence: TGTGCCAGCAGCGCGACTAGCGGGGGTATCAGTGAGCAGTTCTTC.

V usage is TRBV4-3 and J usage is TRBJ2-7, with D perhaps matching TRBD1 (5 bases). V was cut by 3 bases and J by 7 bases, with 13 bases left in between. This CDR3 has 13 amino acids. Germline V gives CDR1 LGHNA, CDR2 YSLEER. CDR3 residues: CASSQVQGREQYF. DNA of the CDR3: TGCGCCAGCAGCCAGGTCCAGGGCAGAGAGCAGTACTTC.

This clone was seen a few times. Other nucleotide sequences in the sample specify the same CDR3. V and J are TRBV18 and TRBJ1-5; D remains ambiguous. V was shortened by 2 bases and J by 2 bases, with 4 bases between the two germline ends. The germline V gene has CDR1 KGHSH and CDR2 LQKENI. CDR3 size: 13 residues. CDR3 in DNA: TGTGCCAGCTCACCAGAGGGCAATCAGCCCCAGCATTTT. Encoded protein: CASSPEGNQPQHF.

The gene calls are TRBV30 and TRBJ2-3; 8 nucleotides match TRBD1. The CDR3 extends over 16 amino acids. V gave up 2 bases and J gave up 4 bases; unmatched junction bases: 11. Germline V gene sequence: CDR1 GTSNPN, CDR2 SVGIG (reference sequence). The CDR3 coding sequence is TGTGCCTGGAGTAGGGGAGGCAGGGGGCGCCCAGATACGCAGTATTTT. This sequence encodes CAWSRGGRGRPDTQYF.

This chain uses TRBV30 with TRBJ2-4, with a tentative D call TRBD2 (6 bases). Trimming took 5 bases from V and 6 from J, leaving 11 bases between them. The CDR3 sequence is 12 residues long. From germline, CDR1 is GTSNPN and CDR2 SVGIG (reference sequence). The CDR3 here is CAWGTGANIQYF. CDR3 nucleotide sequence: TGTGCCTGGGGGACTGGGGCAAACATTCAGTACTTC.

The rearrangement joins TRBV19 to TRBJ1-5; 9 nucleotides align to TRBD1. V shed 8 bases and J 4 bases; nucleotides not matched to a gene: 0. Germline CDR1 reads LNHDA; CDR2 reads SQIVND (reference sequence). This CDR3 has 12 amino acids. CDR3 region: CASGTGNQPQHF. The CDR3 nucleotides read TGTGCCAGTGGGACAGGGAATCAGCCCCAGCATTTT.

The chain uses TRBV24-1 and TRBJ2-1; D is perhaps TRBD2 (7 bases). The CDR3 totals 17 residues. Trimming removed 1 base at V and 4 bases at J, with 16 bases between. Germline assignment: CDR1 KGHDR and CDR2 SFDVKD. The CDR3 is CATSDFFGGHAYNEQFF. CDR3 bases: TGTGCCACCAGTGATTTTTTCGGGGGGCATGCTTACAATGAGCAGTTCTTC.

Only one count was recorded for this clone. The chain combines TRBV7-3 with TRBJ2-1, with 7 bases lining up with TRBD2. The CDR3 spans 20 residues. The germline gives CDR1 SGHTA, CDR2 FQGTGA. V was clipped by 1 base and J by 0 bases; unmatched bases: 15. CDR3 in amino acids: CASSLRVDFGGDGSYNEQFF. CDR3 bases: TGTGCCAGCAGCTTAAGGGTGGATTTTGGGGGGGACGGCTCCTACAATGAGCAGTTCTTC.